A selection of T cell receptor beta chains follows, all from one sample in a study of shared clonotypes between healthy human individuals. The repertoire was sequenced with immunoSEQ multiplex PCR; TCRdb's copy has only in-frame clones and lacks some. In the table there are about 480,000 clones, 60% to 85% of which are singletons. Sample: PBMCs. These receptors were collected from a woman aged 40 to 50 in good health. Some clones in this sample may be carry-over from other donors' samples. CDR3s include the opening cysteine and the closing phenylalanine or tryptophan. D genes are given only for firm matches. Clone size is stated in some rows and not others, as once, few, many or a class when expanded.

D | size | J | V | CDR3 | DNA
. | many | TRBJ1-4 | TRBV19 | CASSIRSGGNEKLFF | TGTGCCAGTAGTATTAGATCGGGCGGTAATGAAAAACTGTTTTTT
TRBD1 | . | TRBJ1-5 | TRBV19 | CASSMGQGYQPQHF | TGTGCCAGTAGTATGGGACAGGGCTATCAGCCCCAGCATTTT
. | . | TRBJ1-1 | TRBV11-2 | CASSLEAGERTEAFF | TGTGCCAGCAGCTTAGAAGCAGGGGAACGGACTGAAGCTTTCTTT
. | . | TRBJ2-7 | TRBV28 | CASSLSGESASYEQYF | TGTGCCAGCAGTTTATCTGGGGAATCGGCCTCCTACGAGCAGTACTTC
. | . | TRBJ1-4 | TRBV4-3 | CASSLWVNEKLFF | TGCGCCAGCAGCCTGTGGGTCAATGAAAAACTGTTTTTT
TRBD1 | . | TRBJ1-4 | TRBV10-3 | CAISESPGQKNEKLFF | TGTGCCATCAGTGAGTCACCGGGACAGAAGAATGAAAAACTGTTTTTT
. | . | TRBJ1-4 | TRBV27 | CASSLRGGEKLFF | TGTGCCAGCAGTTTGAGGGGCGGCGAAAAACTGTTTTTT
TRBD2 | . | TRBJ2-7 | TRBV27 | CASSLLAGGLSYEQYF | TGTGCCAGCAGTTTACTAGCGGGAGGCCTCTCCTACGAGCAGTACTTC
TRBD2 | . | TRBJ2-1 | TRBV5-1 | CASSPLAGGRNEQFF | TGCGCCAGCAGCCCGCTAGCGGGAGGGCGAAATGAGCAGTTCTTC
. | medium-sized | TRBJ1-2 | TRBV7-9 | CASSLAASNYGYTF | TGTGCCAGCAGCTTAGCAGCCTCTAACTATGGCTACACCTTC
TRBD2 | . | TRBJ2-1 | TRBV18 | CASSPSGRATEQFF | TGTGCCAGCTCACCTAGCGGGAGGGCCACTGAGCAGTTCTTC
TRBD1 | . | TRBJ2-7 | TRBV7-2 | CASSFWGQGRDEQYF | TGTGCCAGCAGCTTCTGGGGACAGGGACGAGACGAGCAGTACTTC
TRBD2 | . | TRBJ2-1 | TRBV28 | CASSLAGGRNEQFF | TGTGCCAGCAGTCTAGCGGGAGGACGGAATGAGCAGTTCTTC
TRBD2 | . | TRBJ2-1 | TRBV5-1 | CASSGVSGRGSSYNEQFF | TGCGCCAGCAGCGGGGTTAGCGGGAGGGGGAGCTCCTACAATGAGCAGTTCTTC
TRBD2 | . | TRBJ2-3 | TRBV28 | CASSLRLAGDGTDTQYF | TGTGCCAGCAGTTTAAGACTAGCGGGAGACGGCACAGATACGCAGTATTTT
. | many | TRBJ1-1 | TRBV6-1 | CASSEGPFNTEAFF | TGTGCCAGCAGTGAAGGTCCTTTCAACACTGAAGCTTTCTTT
. | . | TRBJ1-1 | TRBV12-2 | CASRFSGPPPGLEAFF | TGTGCAAGTCGCTTTTCCGGACCCCCGCCGGGGTTGGAAGCTTTCTTT
TRBD2 | . | TRBJ2-3 | TRBV5-1 | CASSQPGTSGVTQYF | TGCGCCAGCAGTCAACCCGGGACTAGCGGGGTAACGCAGTATTTT
. | . | TRBJ2-7 | TRBV28 | CASSTSRPYEQYF | TGTGCCAGCAGCACTAGCAGACCCTACGAGCAGTACTTC
. | . | TRBJ2-7 | TRBV7-2 | CASSLNPVETLYF | TGTGCCAGCAGCTTAAATCCGGTCGAAACCCTGTACTTC
. | . | TRBJ1-1 | TRBV19 | CASSTWETEAFF | TGTGCCAGCAGTACGTGGGAGACTGAAGCTTTCTTT
. | . | TRBJ1-2 | TRBV7-8 | CASSSMTLAGGYTF | TGTGCCAGCAGCTCCATGACGCTGGCGGGTGGCTACACCTTC
. | once | TRBJ1-5 | TRBV6-5 | CASSQTSRGNQPQHF | TGTGCCAGCAGCCAGACCTCACGGGGCAATCAGCCCCAGCATTTT
. | . | TRBJ1-1 | TRBV5-1 | CASSLNINTEAFF | TGCGCCAGCAGCCTAAACATTAACACTGAAGCTTTCTTT
. | . | TRBJ2-7 | TRBV30 | CAWSTQGTYEQYF | TGTGCCTGGAGTACCCAAGGGACCTACGAGCAGTACTTC
. | . | TRBJ1-2 | TRBV4-3 | CASSQGLENYGYTF | TGCGCCAGCAGCCAAGGGCTAGAAAACTATGGCTACACCTTC
. | few | TRBJ1-1 | TRBV30 | CAWSLLGGVNTEAFF | TGTGCCTGGAGCCTATTGGGGGGGGTGAACACTGAAGCTTTCTTT
TRBD2 | once | TRBJ2-1 | TRBV5-1 | CASSLGTSGPSGEQFF | TGCGCCAGCAGCTTGGGGACTAGCGGGCCTTCAGGTGAGCAGTTCTTC
. | . | TRBJ1-4 | TRBV5-5 | CASRPGVDIANEKLFF | TGTGCCAGCAGGCCGGGGGTGGACATTGCTAATGAAAAACTGTTTTTT
TRBD1 | . | TRBJ2-7 | TRBV7-2 | CASSPTGNSYEQYF | TGTGCCAGCAGCCCGACAGGGAACTCCTACGAGCAGTACTTC
TRBD2 | . | TRBJ2-2 | TRBV10-1 | CARSNERERVTGELFF | TGCGCCAGATCTAATGAGCGGGAGAGAGTTACCGGGGAGCTGTTTTTT
. | . | TRBJ1-6 | TRBV28 | CASSRRGFQPLHF | TGTGCCAGCAGTCGGAGGGGATTCCAACCCCTCCACTTT
. | few | TRBJ2-7 | TRBV2 | CASKWGPSYEQYF | TGTGCCAGCAAGTGGGGCCCCTCCTACGAGCAGTACTTC
TRBD1 | . | TRBJ1-1 | TRBV28 | CASSSLGTGDATEAFF | TGTGCCAGCAGTTCCCTCGGGACAGGCGATGCCACTGAAGCTTTCTTT
. | . | TRBJ1-3 | TRBV5-1 | CASSSSSGNTIYF | TGCGCCAGCAGCTCAAGCTCTGGAAACACCATATATTTT
TRBD2 | . | TRBJ2-5 | TRBV10-1 | CASSASGSVETQYF | TGCGCCAGCAGTGCCAGCGGGAGCGTAGAGACCCAGTACTTC
TRBD1 | . | TRBJ1-1 | TRBV2 | CAGTGAGEAFF | TGTGCCGGGACAGGGGCCGGTGAAGCTTTCTTT
. | . | TRBJ2-3 | TRBV5-4 | CASSLAGGGSYTDTQYF | TGTGCCAGCAGCTTGGCCGGGGGCGGGAGTTACACAGATACGCAGTATTTT
. | few | TRBJ1-1 | TRBV7-6 | CASSPPRDNTEAFF | TGTGCCAGCAGCCCACCCAGGGACAACACTGAAGCTTTCTTT
. | . | TRBJ1-1 | TRBV28 | CASVIPNTEAFF | TGTGCCAGCGTCATCCCGAACACTGAAGCTTTCTTT
. | few | TRBJ1-1 | TRBV27 | CASSLYRSLRNTEAFF | TGTGCCAGCAGTTTATACCGAAGCCTTCGGAACACTGAAGCTTTCTTT
TRBD1 | . | TRBJ2-1 | TRBV6-1 | CASGGQGGVNEQFF | TGTGCCAGCGGTGGACAGGGGGGGGTAAATGAGCAGTTCTTC
. | . | TRBJ2-1 | TRBV30 | CARTEGLSNNEQFF | TGTGCCAGGACCGAGGGGTTAAGTAACAATGAGCAGTTCTTC